This T cell receptor beta chain was retrieved from a study of blood T cell repertoires in COVID-19. This table comes from immunoSEQ multiplex PCR, and its TCRdb copy is limited to in-frame clones, with some not included. Here the sample spans roughly 230,000 clones, about 85% being singletons. This CDR3 region has 11 residues. This sequence originates from a woman aged 50 to 60 who had been exposed to COVID-19. The J gene is TRBJ1-1, the V gene TRBV21-1; the D call of TRBD1 is as the table states it, not checked on the DNA. TRBV21-1 is shown as a pseudogene. Sequencing was performed on PBMCs or T cells enriched from blood (not recorded which). DNA of the CDR3: TGTGCCAGCAGCAAAAGGGGGGAAGCTTTCTTT. This gives the protein CASSKRGEAFF.